The 29 T cell receptor beta chains below were found in one sample sequenced in a study of T-cell reconstitution after alpha-beta-depleted transplantation in children. Unique molecular identifiers were incorporated into the prepared TCRbeta library. TCRdb recomputed calls from the PCR reads with MiXCR, one row per CDR3 protein. This table has around 380,000 distinct CDR3 sequences, 11% appearing once. Source: PBMCs from the stem cell graft donor, taken from the stem cell graft. The receptors here all came from a human donor who donated a stem cell graft to a child with acute myeloid leukemia.

The V gene is TRBV20-1, the J gene TRBJ2-7; 13 bases align to TRBD2. Trimming at V came to 5 bases and at J to 12 bases, leaving 13 bases not matched to a gene. This CDR3 comprises 14 residues. Looked up from germline, CDR1 is DFQATT and CDR2 is SNEGSKA (reference sequence). The CDR3 nucleotides are TGCAGTGCTTCTATTCAGGGGACTAGCGGGATAAGGTACTTC. As protein: CSASIQGTSGIRYF.

This clonotype has only a few counts. This chain uses TRBV5-1 with TRBJ1-2; 8 bases map to TRBD1. The junction had 7 bases not matched to a gene; V was cut back by 4 bases and J by 8 bases. The CDR3 has 13 residues. The germline V gene encodes CDR1 SGHRS and CDR2 YFSETQ. The CDR3 here is CASSLTGDRGYTF. CDR3 nucleotides: TGCGCCAGCAGCCTGACAGGGGATCGGGGCTACACCTTC.

V usage is TRBV29-1 and J usage is TRBJ1-1, with 7 positions matching TRBD1. This CDR3 is 16 amino acids long. V gave up 7 bases and J gave up 0 bases; unmatched junction bases: 14. In germline, CDR1 is SQVTM, CDR2 ANQGSEA. The CDR3 bases are TGCAGCGCCTCCGGGCCATCAGGGGGTATGAACACTGAAGCTTTCTTT. Protein: CSASGPSGGMNTEAFF.

J is TRBJ2-1 and V is TRBV20-1, with D perhaps TRBD2 (5 bases). The CDR3 consists of 14 residues. Germline V gene lookup returns CDR1 DFQATT and CDR2 SNEGSKA (reference sequence). V was trimmed by 2 bases and J by 4 bases, leaving 12 bases between them. In DNA form, the CDR3 reads TGCAGTGCTAGATCCACTAGTTCGTACAATGAGCAGTTCTTC. Encoded protein: CSARSTSSYNEQFF.

In its sample, this clonotype was seen a few times. This chain links TRBV12-3 or TRBV12-4 with TRBJ1-1; tentatively, D is TRBD1 (5 bases). There are 16 residues in the CDR3. The germline V and J ends were trimmed by 3 bases and 3 bases, with 17 bases remaining between them. This CDR3 reads CASSFSLRGFDTEAFF. For the CDR3, the DNA is TGTGCCAGCAGTTTCTCATTAAGGGGATTCGACACTGAAGCTTTCTTT.

On this clonotype itself: The junction does not match germline at one end; this may be a read error. This sequence joins TRBV5-1 and TRBJ2-3; 12 nucleotides match TRBD2. Germline loops: CDR1 SGHRS, CDR2 YFSETQ. This CDR3 is built from 17 residues. CDR3 bases: TGCGCCACCAGCTCGCAAAAGACTAGCGGGAGTGCAGATACGCAGTATTTT. Encoded protein: CATSSQKTSGSADTQYF.

This clonotype came up many times. The CDR3 DNA is TGTGCCAGCAGCCAAGAGGGGGATATTCCTGAAGCTTTCTTT. Its translation is CASSQEGDIPEAFF. This chain connects TRBV3-1 to TRBJ1-1; tentatively, D is TRBD1 (5 bases). Per germline, CDR1 LGHDT and CDR2 YNNKEL (reference sequence). This CDR3 comprises 14 residues. V lost 0 bases, J lost 6 bases, and 11 bases lay in between.

This clonotype was observed at least ten times. The V and J genes are TRBV11-2 and TRBJ2-1; D not certain. Trimming took 0 bases from V and 9 from J, leaving 9 bases between them. This CDR3 region has 13 residues. Germline-derived CDR1 and CDR2 are SGHAT and FQNNGV. The chain's CDR3 is CASSLEDDGEQFF. CDR3 DNA: TGTGCCAGCAGCTTAGAGGATGATGGTGAGCAGTTCTTC. The full variable domain, its missing parts supplied by reference TRBV11-2 and TRBJ2-1, is EAGVAQSPRYKIIEKRQSVAFWCNPISGHATLYWYQQILGQGPKLLIQFQNNGVVDDSQLPKDRFSAERLKGVDSTLKIQPAKLEDSAVYLCASSLEDDGEQFFGPGTRLTVL.

This clonotype was counted many times. This sequence joins TRBV6-1 and TRBJ2-2; 12 bases line up with TRBD2. J was trimmed by 7 bases and V by 7 bases; bases with no gene match: 7. The germline V gene has CDR1 MNHNS and CDR2 SASEGT. The CDR3 consists of 15 residues. The CDR3 here is CASTLAGGPNGELFF. CDR3 in DNA: TGTGCCAGCACCCTAGCGGGGGGGCCGAACGGGGAGCTGTTTTTT.

This clonotype was detected only a few times. The chain is built from TRBV19 and TRBJ2-4, with 9 bases identical to TRBD1. Germline-derived CDR1 and CDR2 are LNHDA and SQIVND (reference sequence). The trim removed 3 bases at V and 6 bases at J, leaving 6 bases unmatched. The CDR3 is 15 amino acids. Here the CDR3 reads CASSISGQGRNIQYF. CDR3 DNA sequence: TGTGCCAGTAGTATCTCAGGACAGGGGAGAAACATTCAGTACTTC. The full variable domain, completed using reference TRBV19 and TRBJ2-4, is DGGITQSPKYLFRKEGQNVTLSCEQNLNHDAMYWYRQDPGQGLRLIYYSQIVNDFQKGDIAEGYSVSREKKESFPLTVTSAQKNPTAFYLCASSISGQGRNIQYFGAGTRLSVL.

In its sample, this clonotype was seen many times. The CDR3 spells CASSSQGPNTGELFF. CDR3 DNA sequence: TGCGCCAGCAGCTCACAGGGACCGAACACCGGGGAGCTGTTTTTT. This chain links TRBV5-1 with TRBJ2-2; TRBD1 is a possible D gene (6 bases). Germline lookup yields CDR1 SGHRS and CDR2 YFSETQ. V was clipped by 3 bases and J by 0 bases, with 9 bases between them. The CDR3 contains 15 residues.

This clonotype showed up many times. The rearrangement links TRBV29-1 to TRBJ2-5; D perhaps matches TRBD2 (7 bases). The germline V gene encodes CDR1 SQVTM and CDR2 ANQGSEA. The V end was cut by 4 bases, the J end by 6 bases, with 18 bases between. This CDR3 is 14 amino acids long. This chain's CDR3 is CSVVWTGRGQTQYF. CDR3 nucleotides: TGCAGCGTTGTCTGGACCGGGCGGGGGCAGACCCAGTACTTC.

This clonotype was seen at least ten times. The chain is built from TRBV5-1 and TRBJ2-1; TRBD1 matches at 8 bases. The length of the CDR3 is 14 residues. Germline V gene data show CDR1 as SGHRS and CDR2 as YFSETQ. The trim removed 4 bases at V and 7 bases at J, leaving 7 bases unmatched. CDR3 DNA sequence: TGCGCCAGCAGCCCCGGACAGGGCAGGAATGAGCAGTTCTTC. It translates to CASSPGQGRNEQFF.

The chain uses TRBV4-1 and TRBJ1-1; tentative D call: TRBD1 (6 bases). Per germline, CDR1 MGHRA and CDR2 YSYEKL. The CDR3 covers 17 residues. Trimming took 0 bases from V and 4 from J, leaving 18 bases between them. The DNA for the CDR3 is TGCGCCAGCAGCCAAGAATTCCAGGGGAAGGGATCCACTGAAGCTTTCTTT. Protein: CASSQEFQGKGSTEAFF.

This clonotype has at least ten counts. The gene calls are TRBV10-1 and TRBJ1-1; TRBD1 might be the D (5 bases). The CDR3 length is 14 residues. V dropped 3 bases and J dropped 1 base, with 9 bases sitting between them. The germline CDR1 and CDR2 sequences are WNHNN and SYGVQD (reference sequence). The CDR3 nucleotides read TGCGCCAGCAGTGATCCGGGACCGAACACTGAAGCTTTCTTT. It specifies CASSDPGPNTEAFF.

The chain carries TRBV11-3 and TRBJ2-2; unclear D gene. Trimming pared 6 bases from V and 1 base from J, leaving 9 bases between. This CDR3 contains 14 residues. Germline-derived CDR1 and CDR2 are SGHNT and YENEEA. The CDR3 DNA reads as TGTGCCAGCAGGATAGGCGTGAACACCGGGGAGCTGTTTTTT. Its protein is CASRIGVNTGELFF.

The genes are TRBV12-3 or TRBV12-4 and TRBJ1-2; 7 bases line up with TRBD1. After removal of 0 bases from V and 10 bases from J, the junction contained 5 bases not matched to a gene. This CDR3 contains 13 residues. The CDR3 sequence: CASSLALGQAYTF. CDR3 in DNA: TGTGCCAGCAGTTTAGCGCTCGGACAGGCCTACACCTTC.

In its sample, this clonotype was seen many times. The J gene is TRBJ2-5, the V gene TRBV7-2, with a possible D match to TRBD2 (5 bases). The CDR3 contains 15 residues. Looked up from germline, CDR1 is SGHTA and CDR2 is FQGNSA. The V and J ends lost 5 bases and 2 bases respectively, with 15 bases between them. The CDR3, as DNA: TGTGCCAGCAGCCGGGATTCTGGGCCACAAGAGACCCAGTACTTC. This codes for CASSRDSGPQETQYF.

The V call is TRBV5-1, the J call TRBJ2-3; 10 nucleotides line up with TRBD2. This CDR3 region has 16 residues. CDR1 is SGHRS, CDR2 YFSETQ, per germline. V shed 1 base, J shed 5 bases, and the junction held 7 bases outside the gene matches. The CDR3 region is CASSLPASGSVDTQYF. The CDR3 nucleotides are TGCGCCAGCAGCTTGCCGGCTAGCGGGAGTGTAGATACGCAGTATTTT.

The rearrangement joins TRBV6-1 to TRBJ2-7, with D possibly matching TRBD2 (5 bases). V lost 6 bases, J lost 0 bases, and 27 bases lay in between. This CDR3 spans 19 amino acids. Germline V gives CDR1 MNHNS, CDR2 SASEGT. The CDR3 loop reads CASSSMGSSGYLSSYEQYV. The CDR3 nucleotides read TGTGCCAGCAGCTCAATGGGTTCGTCGGGGTACCTGAGCTCCTACGAGCAGTACGTC.

This clonotype was seen a handful of times. J is TRBJ2-7 and V is TRBV7-2; maybe TRBD2 (6 bases). This CDR3 is built from 16 residues. Germline V gene lookup returns CDR1 SGHTA and CDR2 FQGNSA. The germline V and J ends were trimmed by 2 bases and 4 bases, with 18 bases remaining between them. The CDR3 region has the DNA TGTGCCAGCAGCTTATGGGACTCAAAACCACTATACGAGCAGTACTTC. It is translated as CASSLWDSKPLYEQYF.

This clonotype was recorded at least ten times. The chain joins TRBV9 to TRBJ2-1, with TRBD2 identical over 7 bases. The CDR3 consists of 14 residues. The germline V gene has CDR1 SGDLS and CDR2 YYNGEE. Losses at the gene ends were 0 bases for V and 6 bases for J; bases not matched to a gene: 3. CDR3 nucleotides: TGTGCCAGCAGCGTAGCCGGGACTATCAATGAGCAGTTCTTC. It encodes CASSVAGTINEQFF.

This clonotype was detected a few times. The chain links TRBV20-1 to TRBJ1-2, with D unclear. The germline V gene encodes CDR1 DFQATT and CDR2 SNEGSKA (reference sequence). The CDR3 consists of 15 residues. Trimming removed 0 bases at V and 11 bases at J, with 22 bases between. This chain's CDR3 is CSARDPISGLYLYTF. The CDR3 bases are TGCAGTGCTAGAGATCCTATTTCCGGGTTATATTTGTACACCTTC.

V is TRBV29-1 and J is TRBJ2-1; TRBD2 might be the D (6 bases). Germline V gene data show CDR1 as SQVTM and CDR2 as ANQGSEA. The length of the CDR3 is 14 residues. V was cut by 6 bases and J by 4 bases, with 16 bases left in between. The CDR3 bases are TGCAGCGTCCCGACTGCGGCGGGATACAATGAGCAGTTCTTC. Protein product: CSVPTAAGYNEQFF.

The gene calls are TRBV10-3 and TRBJ2-2; possible D gene TRBD1, 6 bases. Looked up from germline, CDR1 is ENHRY and CDR2 is SYGVKD. The CDR3 has 13 residues. Trimming stripped 10 bases from V and 5 bases from J, with 14 bases between. The DNA of the CDR3 is TGTGCCACACGGGACAACGGAACCGGGGAGCTGTTTTTT. Protein sequence: CATRDNGTGELFF.

The V call is TRBV5-1, the J call TRBJ2-3; 10 bases match TRBD2. V shed 0 bases, J shed 5 bases, and the junction held 3 bases outside the gene matches. Germline-derived CDR1 and CDR2 are SGHRS and YFSETQ. The CDR3 is made up of 15 amino acids. CDR3: CASSLALAGRDTQYF. The CDR3 coding sequence is TGCGCCAGCAGCTTGGCACTAGCGGGGAGAGATACGCAGTATTTT.

The chain uses TRBV5-1 and TRBJ1-5, with 9 positions matching TRBD1. Germline CDR1 and CDR2: SGHRS and YFSETQ. Unmatched junction bases numbered 11, after V lost 1 base and J lost 0 bases. There are 19 residues in the CDR3. The CDR3 protein is CASSLNRDRANYSNQPQHF. The DNA of the CDR3 is TGCGCCAGCAGCTTGAACCGGGACAGGGCTAACTATAGCAATCAGCCCCAGCATTTT.

In its sample, this clonotype was seen many times. The chain recombines TRBV25-1 with TRBJ2-7; 7 positions match TRBD1. The CDR3 has 15 amino acids. Per the germline V gene, CDR1 is MGHDK and CDR2 is SYGVNS. After removal of 5 bases from V and 3 bases from J, the junction contained 10 bases not matched to a gene. The CDR3, as DNA: TGTGCCAGCAGTTCCCCGGGACAGAGCCTCTACGAGCAGTACTTC. Its translation is CASSSPGQSLYEQYF.

CDR3 bases: TGTGCCAGCACGTGGTCTAGCGGGACTAGGAGATACAATGAGCAGTTCTTC. Protein: CASTWSSGTRRYNEQFF. The J gene is TRBJ2-1, the V gene TRBV7-3; 9 bases are shared with TRBD2. Germline V CDR1 and CDR2: SGHTA, FQGTGA. The V segment lost 7 bases and the J segment 4 bases; nucleotides outside the gene matches: 14. This CDR3 is 17 amino acids long.